By share, the clone carrying this T cell receptor (beta chain) ranks as medium-sized. Its specificity is not known. These data originate in a study of spatial heterogeneity in lung cancer. Across the whole study: Detection of beta-chain sequences consistently exceeded that of alpha-chain sequences. Overall study results and limits: Intratumoral expanded alpha and beta TCR counts were found to track tumor mutation counts.

Germline V gives CDR1 SGHAT, CDR2 FQNNGV. The CDR3 is 11 amino acids. Trimming took 2 bases from V and 5 from J, leaving 1 base between them. As to time point: sample taken at primary tumor resection. Untreated early-stage non-small cell lung cancer patients, 70 to 85 in total, were the donors. No cell sorting; template was whole RNA from tumor, lung tissue or PBMC. TCRdb redid the calling of the 5' RACE reads with MiXCR, one entry per CDR3 protein. The sample carries approximately 7,600 distinct CDR3 sequences, more than 13% recorded once. Sequences were derived from lung tumor tissue, sampled at surgery. The sequence came from a female donor with early-stage non-small cell lung cancer. The chain combines TRBV11-2 with TRBJ2-1; D gene unclear. The CDR3 loop reads CASSLHNEQFF. The CDR3 nucleotides read TGTGCCAGCAGCTTACACAATGAGCAGTTCTTC.